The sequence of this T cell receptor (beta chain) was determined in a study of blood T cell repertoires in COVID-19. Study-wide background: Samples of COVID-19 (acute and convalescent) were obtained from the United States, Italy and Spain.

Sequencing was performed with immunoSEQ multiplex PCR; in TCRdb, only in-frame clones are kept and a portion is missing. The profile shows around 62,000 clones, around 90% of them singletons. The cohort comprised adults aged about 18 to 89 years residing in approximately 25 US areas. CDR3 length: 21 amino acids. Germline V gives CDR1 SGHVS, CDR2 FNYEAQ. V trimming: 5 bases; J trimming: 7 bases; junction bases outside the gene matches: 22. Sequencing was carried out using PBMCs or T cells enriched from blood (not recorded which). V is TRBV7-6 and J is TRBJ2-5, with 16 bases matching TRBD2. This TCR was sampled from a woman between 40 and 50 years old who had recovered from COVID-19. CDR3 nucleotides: TGTGCCAGCAGCCTATCCTCCGGGACTAGCGGGGGGGCCGTCACATCGGGGACCCAGTACTTC. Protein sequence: CASSLSSGTSGGAVTSGTQYF.